One and the same sample provided the 25 T cell receptor beta chains below, sequenced in a study of blood T cells in healthy people across ages. Then a second PCR, running roughly 7 to 11 cycles, was carried out with a sample-barcoded 5' primer and a J-beta primer mix. From the 5' RACE reads, TCRdb called clonotypes with MiXCR, one entry per CDR3 protein. Counted here are approximately 670,000 distinct CDR3 sequences, roughly 41% occurring once; the ten biggest clones make up around 30%. Sequenced input: blood. These receptors were taken from an elderly man in good health.

The chain couples TRBV20-1 to TRBJ2-3; tentatively, D is TRBD2 (5 bases). The CDR3 totals 15 residues. Germline V gene data show CDR1 as DFQATT and CDR2 as SNEGSKA (reference sequence). Deletions cut 6 bases from V and 1 base from J, with 17 bases between. This CDR3 is CSAIPTGTRTDTQYF. In DNA, the CDR3 is TGCAGTGCGATTCCGACGGGAACCCGCACAGATACGCAGTATTTT.

In this sample, this clonotype turned up a few times. CDR3 residues: CASSLQRGGNQPQHF. CDR3 DNA sequence: TGTGCCAGCAGCCTCCAGCGGGGGGGCAATCAGCCCCAGCATTTT. The rearrangement joins TRBV7-2 to TRBJ1-5; D is perhaps TRBD1 (5 bases). V lost 5 bases and J lost 2, with 13 bases in between. This CDR3 comprises 15 residues. From germline, CDR1 is SGHTA and CDR2 FQGNSA.

A few counts support this clonotype. The rearrangement links TRBV2 to TRBJ1-2; TRBD1 aligns across 9 bases. Germline values: CDR1 SNHLY, CDR2 FYNNEI. With 6 bases clipped from V and 3 bases from J, the junction kept 11 bases outside the gene matches. This CDR3 contains 16 residues. The CDR3 DNA sequence: TGTGCCAGCAGCCAGGACAGGGGTCGGGGGCACTATGGCTACACCTTC. This encodes CASSQDRGRGHYGYTF.

This clonotype was seen more than once but under ten times. The chain couples TRBV29-1 to TRBJ2-1; maybe TRBD2 (6 bases). There are 12 residues in the CDR3. Trimming took 3 bases from V and 6 from J, leaving 9 bases between them. CDR1 and CDR2 from the germline V gene are SQVTM and ANQGSEA. DNA of the CDR3: TGCAGCGTTGAGGAGACTAGCAATGAGCAGTTCTTC. Translating gives CSVEETSNEQFF.

This sequence joins TRBV6-5 and TRBJ1-2; 11 bases map to TRBD1. The germline CDR1 and CDR2 sequences are MNHEY and SVGAGI. The V segment lost 6 bases and the J segment 8 bases; nucleotides outside the gene matches: 8. This CDR3 spans 14 amino acids. CDR3 coding DNA: TGTGCCAGCAGGAGGGGGACAGGGGGTGTCGGCTACACCTTC. It is translated as CASRRGTGGVGYTF.

V gene TRBV10-2 combines with J gene TRBJ2-1, with TRBD2 identical over 10 bases. Germline CDR1 and CDR2: WSHSY and SAAADI. The CDR3 runs to 15 residues. Losses at the gene ends were 8 bases for V and 4 bases for J; bases not matched to a gene: 8. The CDR3 DNA follows: TGCGCCAGCCAGAGGACTAGCGGTTTTTACAATGAGCAGTTCTTC. Translated: CASQRTSGFYNEQFF.

This chain connects TRBV5-4 to TRBJ2-5; no definite D call. Trimming pared 4 bases from V and 11 bases from J, leaving 21 bases between. In germline, CDR1 is SGHNT, CDR2 YYREEE (reference sequence). The CDR3 is 14 amino acids. The CDR3 nucleotides read TGTGCCAGCAGCAATCTTCATGAAGAAAATGAGCAGTACTTC. The encoded protein is CASSNLHEENEQYF. The variable domain in full, with the rest retrieved from reference TRBV5-4 and TRBJ2-5, is ETGVTQSPTHLIKTRGQQVTLRCSSQSGHNTVSWYQQALGQGPQFIFQYYREEENGRGNFPPRFSGLQFPNYSSELNVNALELDDSALYLCASSNLHEENEQYFGPGTRLLVL.

This clonotype was counted at least ten times. The chain recombines TRBV4-3 with TRBJ1-4, with D tentatively TRBD1 (5 bases). Trimming pared 2 bases from V and 4 bases from J, leaving 11 bases between. This CDR3 has 15 amino acids. CDR1 is LGHNA, CDR2 YSLEER, per germline. CDR3 loop: CASSQSVQVNEKLFF. The CDR3 nucleotides read TGCGCCAGCAGCCAAAGTGTACAGGTTAATGAAAAACTGTTTTTT.

The gene calls are TRBV5-6 and TRBJ2-5; D ambiguous. V lost 4 bases to trimming and J lost 0 bases, with 13 bases between them. The V gene's germline CDR1 is SGHDT and CDR2 YYEEEE. The CDR3 contains 15 residues. The CDR3: CASSPLRQDQETQYF. CDR3 DNA: TGTGCCAGCAGCCCCCTGCGGCAGGACCAAGAGACCCAGTACTTC.

The CDR3 sequence: CASSPIRTERAQYF. CDR3 in DNA: TGCGCCAGCAGCCCGATTAGGACAGAGAGGGCCCAGTACTTC. The gene calls are TRBV5-1 and TRBJ2-5; tentative D call: TRBD1 (6 bases). Germline-derived CDR1 and CDR2 are SGHRS and YFSETQ. V shed 4 bases and J shed 9 bases, with 19 bases lying between them. The length of the CDR3 is 14 residues.

The V call is TRBV14, the J call TRBJ1-4; D might be TRBD1 (6 bases). Trimming stripped 1 base from V and 5 bases from J, with 14 bases between. The CDR3 covers 16 residues. Germline V gene lookup returns CDR1 SGHDN and CDR2 FVKESK. The CDR3 coding sequence is TGTGCCAGCAGCCAAGTCGTCGGACAGACGAATGAAAAACTGTTTTTT. Protein product: CASSQVVGQTNEKLFF.

The chain combines TRBV6-6 with TRBJ1-2; TRBD1 aligns across 7 bases. The CDR3 is made up of 12 amino acids. Trimming removed 6 bases from V and 6 bases from J; junction bases left unmatched: 4. Looked up from germline, CDR1 is MNHNY and CDR2 is SVGAGI (reference sequence). The CDR3 sequence is CASRPRGDGYTF. CDR3 DNA sequence: TGTGCCAGCAGACCCAGGGGGGATGGCTACACCTTC.

This chain uses TRBV20-1 with TRBJ1-5; D is possibly TRBD1 (6 bases). Trimming left V 0 bases short and J 11 bases short, with 17 bases between. Germline V CDR1 and CDR2: DFQATT, SNEGSKA (reference sequence). The CDR3 has 14 amino acids. In DNA form, the CDR3 reads TGCAGTGCTAGAGAGGGGGGCCAACTACGGGCCCAGCATTTT. It is translated as CSAREGGQLRAQHF.

The CDR3 sequence is CASSPRTSGMDEQFF. CDR3 nucleotide sequence: TGTGCCAGTAGTCCCCGGACTAGCGGGATGGATGAGCAGTTCTTC. The J gene is TRBJ2-1, the V gene TRBV19, with 12 bases that match TRBD2. After removal of 5 bases from V and 8 bases from J, the junction contained 7 bases not matched to a gene. This CDR3 region has 15 residues. Germline V gene sequence: CDR1 LNHDA, CDR2 SQIVND (reference sequence).

J is TRBJ2-7 and V is TRBV4-3; weak D call: TRBD1 (5 bases). Germline V CDR1 and CDR2: LGHNA, YSLEER. The CDR3 is made up of 16 amino acids. V lost 0 bases, J lost 12 bases, and 24 bases lay in between. The CDR3 nucleotides are TGCGCCAGCAGCCAAGATCTAATACAGGTTAGCCCCCGTCGGTACTTC. Amino acid sequence: CASSQDLIQVSPRRYF.

This clonotype has more than one count but fewer than ten. This chain links TRBV5-1 with TRBJ2-2; tentatively, D is TRBD2 (6 bases). The CDR3 covers 16 residues. V was shortened by 4 bases and J by 2 bases, with 15 bases between the two germline ends. CDR1 and CDR2 (germline): SGHRS, YFSETQ. Written as DNA, the CDR3 is TGCGCCAGCAGCCCCCGGAGGGGCTCCAACACCGGGGAGCTGTTTTTT. Residues: CASSPRRGSNTGELFF.

A few counts support this clonotype. The V gene is TRBV7-9, the J gene TRBJ2-7; TRBD1 is a possible D gene (6 bases). Germline V gives CDR1 SEHNR, CDR2 FQNEAQ (reference sequence). The CDR3 consists of 15 residues. Deletions cut 4 bases from V and 3 bases from J, with 16 bases between. CDR3 sequence (DNA): TGTGCCAGCAGCTCCCTCCAGGGGAGAAACTACGAGCAGTACTTC. It codes for CASSSLQGRNYEQYF.

This clonotype has more than one count but fewer than ten. This chain links TRBV6-2 or TRBV6-3 with TRBJ2-2; maybe TRBD1 (6 bases). The CDR3 is 14 amino acids. Germline CDR1 reads MNHEY; CDR2 reads SVGEGT. Trimming pared 4 bases from V and 3 bases from J, leaving 9 bases between. CDR3 coding DNA: TGTGCCAGCAGTTCGGACAGACACACCGGGGAGCTGTTTTTT. It is translated as CASSSDRHTGELFF.

This clonotype was counted a few times. The rearrangement uses TRBV7-2 and TRBJ2-2; D not resolved. V dropped 4 bases and J dropped 4 bases, with 16 bases sitting between them. The germline CDR1 and CDR2 sequences are SGHTA and FQGNSA. The CDR3 loop spans 16 amino acids. CDR3 sequence (DNA): TGTGCCAGCAGCTCCAACCGGCGATCGACCACCGGGGAGCTGTTTTTT. Translated, it gives CASSSNRRSTTGELFF.

The chain combines TRBV12-3 or TRBV12-4 with TRBJ1-6; 9 bases align to TRBD1. Trimming cost V 5 bases and J 7 bases; bases outside gene matches: 6. The CDR3 has 15 amino acids. CDR3 coding DNA: TGTGCCAGCAGTCTCAGGACAGGGGTAAATTCACCCCTCCACTTT. Translating it yields CASSLRTGVNSPLHF.

To note about this clonotype: One end of the junction varies from germline; a read error may be responsible. The J gene is TRBJ2-3, the V gene TRBV12-3 or TRBV12-4; TRBD2 aligns across 7 bases. The CDR3 is made up of 14 amino acids. As DNA, the CDR3 is TGTGCCAGCAGTTGGGAGGGCAGCACAGATATGCAGTATTTT. It encodes CASSWEGSTDMQYF.

V usage is TRBV12-3 or TRBV12-4 and J usage is TRBJ2-3, with TRBD1 matching 8 bases. This CDR3 comprises 16 residues. Trimming took 4 bases from V and 6 from J; bases not matched to a gene: 12. CDR3 DNA sequence: TGTGCCAGCAGTTCTGGACAGGGTTCGGTAGGGGATACGCAGTATTTT. It specifies CASSSGQGSVGDTQYF.

The rearrangement uses TRBV6-1 and TRBJ1-1; D is ambiguous. Trimming removed 3 bases at V and 1 base at J, with 6 bases between. Germline loops: CDR1 MNHNS, CDR2 SASEGT. The CDR3 totals 13 residues. DNA for the CDR3: TGTGCCAGCAGTGAGAACAGGAACACTGAAGCTTTCTTT. Amino acids: CASSENRNTEAFF.

This sequence joins TRBV5-6 and TRBJ2-1; the D gene is possibly TRBD2 (7 bases). This CDR3 region has 16 residues. The ends were cut back, 0 bases at V and 8 bases at J, with 18 bases in the middle. The germline CDR1 and CDR2 sequences are SGHDT and YYEEEE. CDR3: CASSLERDIAPHEQFF. Written as DNA, the CDR3 is TGTGCCAGCAGCTTGGAGCGGGACATAGCCCCCCATGAGCAGTTCTTC. The variable domain in full, completed from reference TRBV5-6 and TRBJ2-1, reads DAGVTQSPTHLIKTRGQQVTLRCSPKSGHDTVSWYQQALGQGPQFIFQYYEEEERQRGNFPDRFSGHQFPNYSSELNVNALLLGDSALYLCASSLERDIAPHEQFFGPGTRLTVL.

The DNA for the CDR3 is TGTGCCAGCAGCGCACAGACAGGCGCCCTCGGTTTGTACTTC. Its translation is CASSAQTGALGLYF. V and J are TRBV9 and TRBJ2-5; D may be TRBD1 (6 bases). Trimming shortened V by 3 bases and J by 13 bases, and 22 bases separated the two germline ends. Germline V gene data show CDR1 as SGDLS and CDR2 as YYNGEE. This CDR3 has 14 amino acids.